Included here is one TCR beta chain sequence, with context. This specimen belongs to a study of technical replicates of blood from several donors. The assay was immunoSEQ multiplex PCR, and TCRdb's table has in-frame clones only and misses some. Here the sample spans about 84,000 clones, roughly 98% being singletons. V shed 3 bases and J 1 base; nucleotides not matched to a gene: 7. Germline V lookup: CDR1 SNHLY, CDR2 FYNNEI. This CDR3 contains 18 residues. Specimen: T cells isolated from PBMCs. The chain is built from TRBV2 and TRBJ2-6, with 9 nucleotides matching TRBD1. The sequence was obtained from a human donor in good health. DNA for the CDR3: TGTGCCAGCAGTGAGGTGGGACAGGGAGCATCTGGGGCCAACGTCCTGACTTTC. Translated, it gives CASSEVGQGASGANVLTF.